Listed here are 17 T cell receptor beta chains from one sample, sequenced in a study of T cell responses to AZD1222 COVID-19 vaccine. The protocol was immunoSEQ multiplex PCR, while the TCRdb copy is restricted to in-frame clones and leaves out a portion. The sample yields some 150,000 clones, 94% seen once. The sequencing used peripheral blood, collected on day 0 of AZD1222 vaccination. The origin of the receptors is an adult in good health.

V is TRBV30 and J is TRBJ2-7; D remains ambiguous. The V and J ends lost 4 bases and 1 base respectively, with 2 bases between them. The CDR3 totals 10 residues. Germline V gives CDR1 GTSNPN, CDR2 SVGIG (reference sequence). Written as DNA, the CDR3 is TGTGCCTGGACTTCCTACGAGCAGTACGTC. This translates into CAWTSYEQYV.

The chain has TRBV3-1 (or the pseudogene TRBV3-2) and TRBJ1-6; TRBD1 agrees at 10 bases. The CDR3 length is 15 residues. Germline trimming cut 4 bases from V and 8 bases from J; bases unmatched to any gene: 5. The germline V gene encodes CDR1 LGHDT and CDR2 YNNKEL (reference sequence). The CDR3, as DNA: TGTGCCAGCAGCCGTTCGACAGGGGGCTATTCACCCCTCCACTTT. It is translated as CASSRSTGGYSPLHF.

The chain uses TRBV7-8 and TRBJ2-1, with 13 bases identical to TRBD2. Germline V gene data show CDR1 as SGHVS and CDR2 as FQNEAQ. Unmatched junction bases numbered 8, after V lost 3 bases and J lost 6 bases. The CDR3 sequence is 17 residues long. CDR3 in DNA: TGTGCCAGCAGCTTCGGACTAGCGGGAGCCGGTGGCAATGAGCAGTTCTTC. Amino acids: CASSFGLAGAGGNEQFF. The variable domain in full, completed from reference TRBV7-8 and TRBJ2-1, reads GAGVSQSPRYKVAKRGQDVALRCDPISGHVSLFWYQQALGQGPEFLTYFQNEAQLDKSGLPSDRFFAERPEGSVSTLKIQRTQQEDSAVYLCASSFGLAGAGGNEQFFGPGTRLTVL.

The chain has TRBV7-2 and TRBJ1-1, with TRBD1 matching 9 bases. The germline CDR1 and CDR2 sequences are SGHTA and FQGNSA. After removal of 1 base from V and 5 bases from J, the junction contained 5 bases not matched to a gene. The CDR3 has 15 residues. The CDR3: CASSLDRGRWTEAFF. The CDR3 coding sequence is TGTGCCAGCAGCTTAGACAGGGGGCGTTGGACTGAAGCTTTCTTT.

The CDR3 DNA sequence: TGTGCCAGCAGCCCCCAACCCGACAGGGAAGGAGAGACCCAGTACTTC. This translates into CASSPQPDREGETQYF. The rearrangement joins TRBV11-2 to TRBJ2-5; TRBD1 aligns across 7 bases. Germline CDR1 and CDR2: SGHAT and FQNNGV. The trim removed 5 bases at V and 4 bases at J, leaving 13 bases unmatched. The CDR3 length is 16 residues.

CDR3 sequence (DNA): TGTGCCAGCAGCGGTTGGGACGGCGATTCACCCCTCCACTTT. It is translated as CASSGWDGDSPLHF. V is TRBV7-9 and J is TRBJ1-6; a possible D gene is TRBD1 (5 bases). The CDR3 is 14 residues long. Germline V lookup: CDR1 SEHNR, CDR2 FQNEAQ (reference sequence). The V gene lost 5 bases and the J gene lost 8 bases, with 13 bases spanning the gap.

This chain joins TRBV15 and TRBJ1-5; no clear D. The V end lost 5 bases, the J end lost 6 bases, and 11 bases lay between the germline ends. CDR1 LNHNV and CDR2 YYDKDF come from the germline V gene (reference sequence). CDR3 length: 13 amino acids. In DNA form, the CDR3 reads TGTGCCACCAGCGACGGATTGGCTCAGCCCCAGCATTTT. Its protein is CATSDGLAQPQHF.

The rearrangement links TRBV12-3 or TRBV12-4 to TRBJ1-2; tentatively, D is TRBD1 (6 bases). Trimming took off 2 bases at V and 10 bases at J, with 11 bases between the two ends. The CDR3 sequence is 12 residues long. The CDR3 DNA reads TGTGCCAGCAGTTTAAGGGGGTTGGACTACACCTTC. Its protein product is CASSLRGLDYTF.

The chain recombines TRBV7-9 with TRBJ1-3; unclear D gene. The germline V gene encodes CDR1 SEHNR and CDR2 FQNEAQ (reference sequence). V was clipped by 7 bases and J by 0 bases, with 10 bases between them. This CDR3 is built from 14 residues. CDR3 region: CASTKVLSGNTIYF. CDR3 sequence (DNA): TGTGCCAGCACCAAGGTTCTCTCTGGAAACACCATATATTTT.

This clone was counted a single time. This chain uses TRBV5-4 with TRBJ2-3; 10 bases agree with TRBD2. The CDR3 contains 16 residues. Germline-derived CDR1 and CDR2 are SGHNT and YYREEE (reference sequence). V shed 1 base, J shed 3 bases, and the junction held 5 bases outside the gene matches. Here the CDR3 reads CASSLRLAGATDTQYF. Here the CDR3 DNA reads TGTGCCAGCAGCTTGCGTCTAGCGGGGGCTACAGATACGCAGTATTTT.

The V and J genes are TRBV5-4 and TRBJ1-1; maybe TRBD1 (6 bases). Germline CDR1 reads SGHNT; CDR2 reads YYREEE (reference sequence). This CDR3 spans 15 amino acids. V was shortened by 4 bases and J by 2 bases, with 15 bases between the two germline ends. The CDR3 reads CASSQIHRDNTEAFF. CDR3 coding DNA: TGTGCCAGCAGCCAGATCCACAGGGATAACACTGAAGCTTTCTTT. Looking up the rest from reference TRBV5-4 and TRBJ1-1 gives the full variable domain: ETGVTQSPTHLIKTRGQQVTLRCSSQSGHNTVSWYQQALGQGPQFIFQYYREEENGRGNFPPRFSGLQFPNYSSELNVNALELDDSALYLCASSQIHRDNTEAFFGQGTRLTVV.

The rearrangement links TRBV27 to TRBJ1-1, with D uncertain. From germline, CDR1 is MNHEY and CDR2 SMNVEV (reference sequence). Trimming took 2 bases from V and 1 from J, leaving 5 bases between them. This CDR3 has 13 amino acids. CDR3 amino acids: CASSLPGNTEAFF. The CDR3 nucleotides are TGTGCCAGCAGTTTACCAGGGAACACTGAAGCTTTCTTT.

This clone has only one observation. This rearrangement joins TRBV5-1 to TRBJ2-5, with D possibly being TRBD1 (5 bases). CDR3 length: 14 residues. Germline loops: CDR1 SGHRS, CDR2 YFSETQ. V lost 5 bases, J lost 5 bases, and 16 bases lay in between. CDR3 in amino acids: CASSVGQGGETQYF. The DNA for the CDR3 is TGCGCCAGCAGTGTGGGGCAGGGTGGGGAGACCCAGTACTTC. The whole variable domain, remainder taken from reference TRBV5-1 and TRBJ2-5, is KAGVTQTPRYLIKTRGQQVTLSCSPISGHRSVSWYQQTPGQGLQFLFEYFSETQRNKGNFPGRFSGRQFSNSRSEMNVSTLELGDSALYLCASSVGQGGETQYFGPGTRLLVL.

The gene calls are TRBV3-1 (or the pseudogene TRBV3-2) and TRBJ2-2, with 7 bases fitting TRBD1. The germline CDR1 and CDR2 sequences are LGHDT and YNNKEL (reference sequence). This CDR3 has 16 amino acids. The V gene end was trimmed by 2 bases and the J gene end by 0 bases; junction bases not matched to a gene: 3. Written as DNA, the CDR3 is TGTGCCAGCAGCCAAAAGACAGGGTCGAACACCGGGGAGCTGTTTTTT. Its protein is CASSQKTGSNTGELFF.

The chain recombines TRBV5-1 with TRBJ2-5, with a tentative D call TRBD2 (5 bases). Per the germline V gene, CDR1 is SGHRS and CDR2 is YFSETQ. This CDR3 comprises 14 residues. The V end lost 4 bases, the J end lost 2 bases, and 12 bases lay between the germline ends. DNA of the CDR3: TGCGCCAGCAGCGAGGGCCAGCGACAAGAGACCCAGTACTTC. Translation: CASSEGQRQETQYF.

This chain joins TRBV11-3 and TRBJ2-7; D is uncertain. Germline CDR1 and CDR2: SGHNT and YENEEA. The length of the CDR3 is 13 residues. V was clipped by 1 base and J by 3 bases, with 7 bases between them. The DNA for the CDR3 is TGTGCCAGCAGCTTAGGACGGCACTACGAGCAGTACGTC. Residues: CASSLGRHYEQYV.

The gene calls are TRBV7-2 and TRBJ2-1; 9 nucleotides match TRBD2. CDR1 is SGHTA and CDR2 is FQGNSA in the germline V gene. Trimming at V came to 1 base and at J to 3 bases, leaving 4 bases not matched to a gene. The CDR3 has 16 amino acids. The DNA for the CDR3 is TGTGCCAGCAGCTTAGTTAGACTAGCGGTCTACAATGAGCAGTTCTTC. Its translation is CASSLVRLAVYNEQFF.